These 2 T cell receptor beta chains were sequenced from one sample in a study of blood T cells in healthy people across ages. The second PCR ran about 6 to 12 cycles with a sample-barcoded 5' primer and J-beta primers. One entry per CDR3 protein results from TCRdb running MiXCR on the 5' RACE reads. This sample has around 700,000 distinct CDR3 sequences; approximately 25% occur once, and the top ten carry 8% to 10%. The data were also submitted as part of a second study, on T cells of mothers and their children.

The sample comprised blood. The receptors come from a boy between 10 and 17 years old in good health.

In its sample, this clonotype was seen a few times. CDR3 sequence: CSASDPTVGEQYF. CDR3 bases: TGCAGTGCTAGTGATCCCACAGTGGGAGAGCAGTACTTC. The V and J genes are TRBV20-1 and TRBJ2-7; D remains unclear. V lost 3 bases and J lost 7, with 16 bases in between. The CDR3 has 13 amino acids. Looked up from germline, CDR1 is DFQATT and CDR2 is SNEGSKA (reference sequence).

The rearrangement uses TRBV14 and TRBJ2-5; D is perhaps TRBD1 or TRBD2 (5 bases each). Judging by the DNA end, TRBJ2-1 fits better; the J call may be wrong. CDR3 length equals 15 residues. Germline lookup yields CDR1 SGHDN and CDR2 FVKESK. The CDR3 reads CASSPREPLYNEQFF. The CDR3 DNA sequence: TGTGCCAGCAGCCCCAGGGAGCCCCTTTACAATGAGCAGTTCTTC.